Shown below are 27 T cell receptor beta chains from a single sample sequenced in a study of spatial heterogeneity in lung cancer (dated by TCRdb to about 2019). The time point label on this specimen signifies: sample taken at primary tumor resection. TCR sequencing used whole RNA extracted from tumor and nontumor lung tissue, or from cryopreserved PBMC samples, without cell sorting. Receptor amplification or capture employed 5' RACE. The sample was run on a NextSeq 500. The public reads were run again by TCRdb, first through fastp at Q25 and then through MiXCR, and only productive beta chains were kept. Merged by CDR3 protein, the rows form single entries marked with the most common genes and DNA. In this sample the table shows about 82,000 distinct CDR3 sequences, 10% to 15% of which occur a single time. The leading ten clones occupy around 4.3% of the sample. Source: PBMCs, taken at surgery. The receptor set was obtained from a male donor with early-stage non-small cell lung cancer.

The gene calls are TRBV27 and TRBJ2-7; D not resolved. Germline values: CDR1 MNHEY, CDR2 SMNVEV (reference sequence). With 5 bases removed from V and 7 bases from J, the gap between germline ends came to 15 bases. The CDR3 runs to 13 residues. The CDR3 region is CASSPKSLWEQYF. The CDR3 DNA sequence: TGTGCCAGCAGTCCCAAGAGTCTATGGGAGCAGTACTTC.

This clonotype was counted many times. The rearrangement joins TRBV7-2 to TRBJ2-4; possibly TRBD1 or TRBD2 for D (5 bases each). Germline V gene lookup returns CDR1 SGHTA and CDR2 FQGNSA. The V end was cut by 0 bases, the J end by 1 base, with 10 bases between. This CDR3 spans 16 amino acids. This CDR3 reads CASSLAGVGAKNIQYF. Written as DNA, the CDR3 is TGTGCCAGCAGCTTAGCGGGGGTCGGCGCCAAAAACATTCAGTACTTC.

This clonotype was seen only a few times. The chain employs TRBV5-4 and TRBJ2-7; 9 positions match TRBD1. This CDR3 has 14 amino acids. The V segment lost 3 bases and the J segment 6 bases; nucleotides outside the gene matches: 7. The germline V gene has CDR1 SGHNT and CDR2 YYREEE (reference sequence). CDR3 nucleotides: TGTGCCAGCAGCTCCGGGACAGGGAAAGGCGAGCAGTACTTC. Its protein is CASSSGTGKGEQYF.

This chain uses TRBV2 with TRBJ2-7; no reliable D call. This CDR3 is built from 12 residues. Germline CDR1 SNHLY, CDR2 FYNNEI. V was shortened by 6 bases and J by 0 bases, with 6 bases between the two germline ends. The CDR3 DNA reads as TGTGCCAGCAGAGAGGACTCCTACGAGCAGTACTTC. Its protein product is CASREDSYEQYF.

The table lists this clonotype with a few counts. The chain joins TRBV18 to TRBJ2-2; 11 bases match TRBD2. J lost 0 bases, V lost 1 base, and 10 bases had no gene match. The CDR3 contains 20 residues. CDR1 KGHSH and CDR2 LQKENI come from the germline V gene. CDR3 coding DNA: TGTGCCAGCTCACCACGGGTCGGGACTAGCGGTACATCGAACACCGGGGAGCTGTTTTTT. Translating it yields CASSPRVGTSGTSNTGELFF.

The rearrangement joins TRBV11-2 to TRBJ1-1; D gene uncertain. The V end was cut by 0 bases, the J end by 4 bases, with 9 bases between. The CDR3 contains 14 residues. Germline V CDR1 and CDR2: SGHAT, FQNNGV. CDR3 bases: TGTGCCAGCAGCTTAGAGGGAAACCCCACTGAAGCTTTCTTT. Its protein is CASSLEGNPTEAFF. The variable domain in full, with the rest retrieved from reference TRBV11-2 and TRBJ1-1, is EAGVAQSPRYKIIEKRQSVAFWCNPISGHATLYWYQQILGQGPKLLIQFQNNGVVDDSQLPKDRFSAERLKGVDSTLKIQPAKLEDSAVYLCASSLEGNPTEAFFGQGTRLTVV.

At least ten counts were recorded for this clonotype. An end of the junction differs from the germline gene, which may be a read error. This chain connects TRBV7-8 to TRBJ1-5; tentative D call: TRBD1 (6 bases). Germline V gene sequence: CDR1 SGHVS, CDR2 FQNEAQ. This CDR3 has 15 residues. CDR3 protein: CASSVAQGTRQPQHF. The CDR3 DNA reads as TGTGCCAGCAGCGTAGCACAGGGAACTAGACAGCCCCAGCATTTT.

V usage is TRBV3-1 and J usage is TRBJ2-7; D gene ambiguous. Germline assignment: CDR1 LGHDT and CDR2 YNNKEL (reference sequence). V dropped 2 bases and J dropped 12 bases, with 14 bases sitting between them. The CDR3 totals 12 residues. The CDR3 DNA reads TGTGCCAGCAGCCAAACTGACAAGTTTTGGTACTTC. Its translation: CASSQTDKFWYF.

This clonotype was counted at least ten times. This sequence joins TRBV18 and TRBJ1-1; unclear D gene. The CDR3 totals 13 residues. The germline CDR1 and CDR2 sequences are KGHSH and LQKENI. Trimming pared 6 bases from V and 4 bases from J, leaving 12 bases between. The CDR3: CASSFQDSTEAFF. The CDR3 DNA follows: TGTGCCAGCTCCTTTCAAGACTCCACTGAAGCTTTCTTT. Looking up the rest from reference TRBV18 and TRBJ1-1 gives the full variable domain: NAGVMQNPRHLVRRRGQEARLRCSPMKGHSHVYWYRQLPEEGLKFMVYLQKENIIDESGMPKERFSAEFPKEGPSILRIQQVVRGDSAAYFCASSFQDSTEAFFGQGTRLTVV.

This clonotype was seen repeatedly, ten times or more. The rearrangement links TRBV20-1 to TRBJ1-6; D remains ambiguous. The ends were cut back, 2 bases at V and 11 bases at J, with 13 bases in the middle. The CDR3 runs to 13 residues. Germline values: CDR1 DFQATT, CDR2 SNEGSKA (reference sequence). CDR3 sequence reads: CSARSELMTPLHF. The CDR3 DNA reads TGCAGTGCTAGAAGCGAATTAATGACACCCCTCCACTTT.

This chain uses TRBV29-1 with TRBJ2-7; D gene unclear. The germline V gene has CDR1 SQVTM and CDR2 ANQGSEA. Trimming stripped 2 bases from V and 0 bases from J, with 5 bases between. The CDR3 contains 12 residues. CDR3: CSVELSSYEQYF. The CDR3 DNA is TGCAGCGTTGAACTTAGCTCCTACGAGCAGTACTTC.

CDR3 DNA sequence: TGTGCAAGTCGCTTAGAGTTAGGACCAAAGGGAGGTGGTGGAAACACCATATATTTT. Residues: CASRLELGPKGGGGNTIYF. The genes are TRBV12-2 and TRBJ1-3. TRBV12-2 is flagged as a pseudogene. The CDR3 contains 19 residues.

The CDR3 DNA reads TGTGCCAGCAGCTTAGTGGGCGGGGAGGCAGATACGCAGTATTTT. Its protein is CASSLVGGEADTQYF. V and J are TRBV7-7 and TRBJ2-3; maybe TRBD2 (6 bases). CDR1 and CDR2 (germline): SSHAT, FNYEAQ (reference sequence). Trimming removed 1 base at V and 4 bases at J, with 12 bases between. The CDR3 spans 15 residues.

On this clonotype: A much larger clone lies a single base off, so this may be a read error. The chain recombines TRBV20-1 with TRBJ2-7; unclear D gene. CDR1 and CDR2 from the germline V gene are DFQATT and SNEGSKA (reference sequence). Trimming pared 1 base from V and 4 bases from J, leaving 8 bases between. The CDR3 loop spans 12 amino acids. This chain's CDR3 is CSARVRKYEQYF. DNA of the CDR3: TGCAGTGCTAGAGTCAGGAAATACGAGCAGTACTTC.

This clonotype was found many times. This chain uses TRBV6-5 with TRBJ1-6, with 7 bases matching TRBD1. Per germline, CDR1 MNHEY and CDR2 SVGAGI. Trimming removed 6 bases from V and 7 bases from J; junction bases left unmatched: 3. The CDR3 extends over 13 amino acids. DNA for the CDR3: TGTGCCAGCAGAGGGACAGTCAATTCACCCCTCCACTTT. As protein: CASRGTVNSPLHF.

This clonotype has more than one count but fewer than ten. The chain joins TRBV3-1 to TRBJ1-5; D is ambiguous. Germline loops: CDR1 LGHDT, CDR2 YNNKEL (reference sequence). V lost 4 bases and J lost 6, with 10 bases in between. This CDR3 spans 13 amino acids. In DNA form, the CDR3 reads TGTGCCAGCAGCCCTAGGGCGGGTCAGCCCCAGCATTTT. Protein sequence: CASSPRAGQPQHF.

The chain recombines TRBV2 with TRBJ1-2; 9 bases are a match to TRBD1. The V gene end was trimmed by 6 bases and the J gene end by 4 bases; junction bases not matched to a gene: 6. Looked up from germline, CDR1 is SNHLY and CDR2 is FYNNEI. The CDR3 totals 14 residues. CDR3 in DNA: TGTGCCAGCAGGGGACAGGGCGGTAGCTATGGCTACACCTTC. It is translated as CASRGQGGSYGYTF.

CDR3 sequence (DNA): TGTGCCAGCAGCTTGGGTCCAGGGGGAGAGAACTACGAGCAGTACTTC. Amino acids: CASSLGPGGENYEQYF. V usage is TRBV5-4 and J usage is TRBJ2-7; 7 bases are shared with TRBD1. This CDR3 has 16 amino acids. V gave up 0 bases and J gave up 3 bases; unmatched junction bases: 9. Germline-derived CDR1 and CDR2 are SGHNT and YYREEE (reference sequence). Supplemented by reference TRBV5-4 and TRBJ2-7, the full variable domain reads ETGVTQSPTHLIKTRGQQVTLRCSSQSGHNTVSWYQQALGQGPQFIFQYYREEENGRGNFPPRFSGLQFPNYSSELNVNALELDDSALYLCASSLGPGGENYEQYFGPGTRLTVT.

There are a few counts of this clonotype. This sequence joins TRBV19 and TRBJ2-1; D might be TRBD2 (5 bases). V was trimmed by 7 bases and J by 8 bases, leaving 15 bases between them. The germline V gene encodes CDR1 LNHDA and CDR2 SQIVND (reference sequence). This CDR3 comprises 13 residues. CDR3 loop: CASTFLFGDEQFF. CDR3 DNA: TGTGCCAGTACCTTCCTCTTCGGGGATGAGCAGTTCTTC.

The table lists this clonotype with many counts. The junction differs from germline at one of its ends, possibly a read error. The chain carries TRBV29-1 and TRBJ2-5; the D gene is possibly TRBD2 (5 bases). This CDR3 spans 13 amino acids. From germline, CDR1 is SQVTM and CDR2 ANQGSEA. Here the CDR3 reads CSVEGPAEETQYF. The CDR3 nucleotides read TGCAGCGTGGAAGGCCCAGCGGAAGAGACCCAGTACTTC.

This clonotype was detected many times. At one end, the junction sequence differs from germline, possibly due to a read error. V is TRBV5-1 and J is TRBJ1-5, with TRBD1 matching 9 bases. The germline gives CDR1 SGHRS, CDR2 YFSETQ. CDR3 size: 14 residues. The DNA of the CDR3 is TGTGCCAGCAGCACGGGACAGGGCAACCAGCCCCAGCATTTT. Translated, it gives CASSTGQGNQPQHF.

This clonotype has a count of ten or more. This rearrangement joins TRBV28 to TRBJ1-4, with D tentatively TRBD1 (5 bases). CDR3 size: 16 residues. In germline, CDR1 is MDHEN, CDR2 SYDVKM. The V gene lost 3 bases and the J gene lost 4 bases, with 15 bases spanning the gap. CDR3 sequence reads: CASSFLDRHGNEKLFF. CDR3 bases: TGTGCCAGCAGTTTTTTAGACAGACACGGTAATGAAAAACTGTTTTTT.

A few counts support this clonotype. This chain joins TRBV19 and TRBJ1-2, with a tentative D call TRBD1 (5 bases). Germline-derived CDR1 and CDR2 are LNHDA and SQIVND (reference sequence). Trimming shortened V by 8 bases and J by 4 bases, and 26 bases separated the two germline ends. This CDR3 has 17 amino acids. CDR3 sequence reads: CASRDRDGRVYGYGYTF. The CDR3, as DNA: TGTGCCAGTCGGGACCGGGACGGCAGGGTATACGGCTATGGCTACACCTTC.

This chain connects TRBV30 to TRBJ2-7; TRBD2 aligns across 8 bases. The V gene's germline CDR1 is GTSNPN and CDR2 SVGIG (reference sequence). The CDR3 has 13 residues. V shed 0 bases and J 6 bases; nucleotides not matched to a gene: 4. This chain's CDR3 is CAWSVMGLGEQYF. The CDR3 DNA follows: TGTGCCTGGAGTGTAATGGGACTAGGCGAGCAGTACTTC.

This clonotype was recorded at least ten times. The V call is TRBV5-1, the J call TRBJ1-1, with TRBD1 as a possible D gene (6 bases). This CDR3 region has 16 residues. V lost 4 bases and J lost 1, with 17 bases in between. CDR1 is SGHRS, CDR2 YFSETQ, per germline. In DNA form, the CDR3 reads TGCGCCAGCAGCCGGGCAGGGGACCGACAGAACACTGAAGCTTTCTTT. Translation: CASSRAGDRQNTEAFF.

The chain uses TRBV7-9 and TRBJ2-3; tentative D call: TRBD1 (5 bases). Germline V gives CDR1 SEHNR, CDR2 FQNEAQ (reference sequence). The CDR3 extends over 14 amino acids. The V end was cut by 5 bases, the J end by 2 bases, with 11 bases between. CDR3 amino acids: CASSPGHDTDTQYF. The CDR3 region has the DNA TGTGCCAGCAGCCCTGGACACGACACAGATACGCAGTATTTT.

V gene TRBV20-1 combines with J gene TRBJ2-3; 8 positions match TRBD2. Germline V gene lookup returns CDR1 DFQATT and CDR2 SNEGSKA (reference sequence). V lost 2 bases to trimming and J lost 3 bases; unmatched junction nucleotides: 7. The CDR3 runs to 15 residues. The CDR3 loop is CSARRPGGPTDTQYF. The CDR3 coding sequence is TGCAGTGCTAGACGGCCGGGAGGGCCGACAGATACGCAGTATTTT.